The rows below give T cell receptor beta chains drawn from one sample of a study of cytomegalovirus exposure and HLA in healthy donors. TCRdb's copy holds only in-frame clones and misses some; the assay was immunoSEQ multiplex PCR. The data contain 110,000 to 150,000 clones, about three quarters of them singletons. The specimen sequenced was PBMCs. The receptors come from a male donor in good health and CMV-seronegative. The CDR3 runs from the conserved cysteine through the conserved F or W. Fields, in order: D gene, J gene, V gene, clone size, CDR3 protein, CDR3 DNA. The D gene is left open where the match is weak. Size is omitted from some rows. Given values are once, few, many or a class for expanded clones.

TRBD2 TRBJ2-1 TRBV28 - CASTLLSGAYNEQFF TGTGCCAGCACCCTTTTGAGCGGGGCCTACAATGAGCAGTTCTTC
TRBD1 TRBJ2-7 TRBV5-6 once CASSLEGTGLREQYF TGTGCCAGCAGCTTGGAGGGGACAGGGTTGAGGGAGCAGTACTTC
- TRBJ2-1 TRBV11-2 - CASSPEGVYNEQFF TGTGCCAGCAGCCCGGAAGGGGTTTACAATGAGCAGTTCTTC
TRBD2 TRBJ2-5 TRBV9 - CASSVDMGAGGAQYF TGTGCCAGCAGCGTAGATATGGGCGCCGGGGGGGCCCAGTACTTC
- TRBJ2-2 TRBV25-1 - CASSDRTHGELFF TGTGCCAGCAGTGACAGGACTCACGGGGAGCTGTTTTTT
TRBD2 TRBJ2-5 TRBV5-6 - CASSLLAGGQETQYF TGTGCCAGCAGCTTACTAGCGGGGGGGCAAGAGACCCAGTACTTC
TRBD2 TRBJ2-2 TRBV7-9 - CASRGGGELFF TGTGCCAGCCGGGGGGGCGGGGAGCTGTTTTTT
TRBD1 TRBJ1-2 TRBV4-1 - CASSPFGQGYGYTF TGCGCCAGCAGCCCATTTGGACAGGGCTATGGCTACACCTTC
- TRBJ2-5 TRBV5-1 - CASTKLAGQETQYF TGCGCCAGCACTAAACTAGCTGGCCAAGAGACCCAGTACTTC
TRBD1 TRBJ1-2 TRBV25-1 - CASRMTGRGAYGYTF TGTGCCAGCCGGATGACAGGGAGAGGGGCCTATGGCTACACCTTC
- TRBJ2-5 TRBV10-1 - CASSESGRQETQYF TGCGCCAGCAGTGAGTCGGGCAGGCAAGAGACCCAGTACTTC
TRBD2 TRBJ2-7 TRBV19 - CASSKKRGLDEQYF TGTGCCAGTAGTAAAAAGCGGGGGCTCGACGAGCAGTACTTC
- TRBJ2-6 TRBV2 - CASSEVVTAPSPGGLTF TGTGCCAGCAGTGAAGTAGTCACGGCACCTTCCCCCGGCGGCCTGACTTTC
- TRBJ1-3 TRBV6-5 once CASNYGQGLSGNTIYF TGTGCCAGCAATTACGGTCAGGGCCTCTCTGGAAACACCATATATTTT
- TRBJ1-1 TRBV6-6 - CASRAAGGRTEAFF TGTGCCAGCAGAGCTGCGGGGGGCCGAACTGAAGCTTTCTTT
- TRBJ1-1 TRBV5-6 - CASSNGANTEAFF TGTGCCAGCAGCAATGGGGCCAACACTGAAGCTTTCTTT
TRBD1 TRBJ1-2 TRBV19 - CASRGPRQGDGGYTF TGTGCCAGCCGTGGGCCCCGACAGGGGGATGGTGGCTACACCTTC
- TRBJ1-3 TRBV27 - CASKEGRTGNTIYF TGTGCCAGCAAGGAGGGCCGTACTGGAAACACCATATATTTT
- TRBJ1-6 TRBV6-5 - CASSYSSGQGVSPLHF TGTGCCAGCAGTTACTCGAGCGGGCAGGGAGTATCACCCCTCCACTTT
TRBD1 TRBJ1-3 TRBV4-2 - CASSRYGTGDGNTIYF TGTGCCAGCAGCCGATATGGGACAGGTGACGGAAACACCATATATTTT
TRBD1 TRBJ2-2 TRBV7-9 few CASSSDRANTGELFF TGTGCCAGCAGCTCGGACAGGGCGAACACCGGGGAGCTGTTTTTT
- TRBJ1-2 TRBV30 - CAWSSDPDRLYGYTF TGTGCCTGGAGTAGTGATCCAGACAGGCTCTATGGCTACACCTTC
TRBD1 TRBJ1-3 TRBV5-4 - CASSLDRLAGNTIYF TGTGCCAGCAGTTTGGACAGGTTAGCTGGAAACACCATATATTTT
- TRBJ2-3 TRBV5-4 - CASSSPRGTDTQYF TGTGCCAGCAGCTCCCCCAGGGGCACAGATACGCAGTATTTT
- TRBJ2-7 TRBV5-1 - CASSLAQGLVYEQYF TGCGCCAGCAGCTTGGCTCAGGGCTTGGTCTACGAGCAGTACTTC
TRBD1 TRBJ2-7 TRBV6-6 - CASTEGQGLTYEQYF TGTGCCAGCACCGAAGGACAGGGTTTGACCTACGAGCAGTACTTC
TRBD1 TRBJ1-5 TRBV6-1 - CASSGTGENQPQHF TGTGCCAGCAGTGGGACAGGCGAGAATCAGCCCCAGCATTTT
TRBD2 TRBJ2-7 TRBV10-2 - CASGGRHYEQYF TGCGCCAGCGGCGGGAGGCACTACGAGCAGTACTTC
- TRBJ1-3 TRBV9 - CASSGGGGNTIYF TGTGCCAGCAGCGGAGGAGGAGGAAACACCATATATTTT
- TRBJ2-5 TRBV6-5 - CANRTSGQETQYF TGTGCTAACCGAACCTCGGGCCAAGAGACCCAGTACTTC
- TRBJ1-1 TRBV7-3 - CASRRATDTEAFF TGTGCCAGCAGGCGTGCCACCGACACTGAAGCTTTCTTT
TRBD2 TRBJ2-5 TRBV5-1 - CASSGLSGAQETQYF TGCGCCAGCAGCGGACTTAGCGGGGCCCAAGAGACCCAGTACTTC
TRBD1 TRBJ2-2 TRBV9 - CASNRGSGELFF TGTGCCAGCAACAGGGGATCCGGGGAGCTGTTTTTT
TRBD2 TRBJ2-1 TRBV9 - CASSVVGLAGDYNEQFF TGTGCCAGCAGCGTAGTTGGACTAGCGGGGGATTACAATGAGCAGTTCTTC
TRBD1 TRBJ1-2 TRBV11-2 - CASSLQGGLYGYTF TGTGCCAGCAGCTTACAGGGGGGCCTCTATGGCTACACCTTC
TRBD1 TRBJ2-1 TRBV13 - CASGRQGNNEQFF TGTGCCAGCGGAAGACAGGGAAACAATGAGCAGTTCTTC
TRBD1 TRBJ2-7 TRBV4-1 - CASSQRQGFEQYF TGCGCCAGCAGCCAACGACAGGGGTTCGAGCAGTACTTC
- TRBJ1-6 TRBV4-1 - CASSPGPGENSPLHF TGCGCCAGCAGCCCGGGTCCGGGGGAAAATTCACCCCTCCACTTT
TRBD2 TRBJ2-3 TRBV10-2 once CASRPPTSGSGDTQYF TGCGCCAGCAGGCCACCGACTAGCGGGTCGGGAGATACGCAGTATTTT
TRBD2 TRBJ2-3 TRBV18 - CASSSGGRRTDTQYF TGTGCCAGCTCTTCTGGCGGGAGGCGCACAGATACGCAGTATTTT
TRBD2 TRBJ2-7 TRBV18 once CASSPTGLNPYEQYF TGTGCCAGCTCACCAACGGGACTAAACCCCTACGAGCAGTACTTC
- TRBJ2-7 TRBV5-1 - CASSPRQEEQYF TGCGCCAGCAGCCCCCGACAGGAGGAGCAGTACTTC
- TRBJ1-1 TRBV5-4 - CASNYDLAYTEAFF TGTGCCAGCAACTATGACCTGGCCTACACTGAAGCTTTCTTT
TRBD2 TRBJ2-3 TRBV10-3 - CAIGPGLTTDTQYF TGTGCCATCGGACCGGGACTAACCACAGATACGCAGTATTTT
- TRBJ2-7 TRBV5-4 - CASSLYREYEQYF TGTGCCAGCAGCTTGTACAGGGAATACGAGCAGTACTTC
- TRBJ2-7 TRBV6-8 once CASSYSKMGTYEYF TGTGCCAGCAGTTACTCGAAGATGGGGACTTATGAGTACTTC
- TRBJ1-5 TRBV18 - CASSPGPGDQPQHF TGTGCCAGCTCACCTGGCCCAGGGGATCAGCCCCAGCATTTT
- TRBJ1-1 TRBV5-1 - CASSLGTASIEAFF TGCGCCAGCAGCTTGGGGACAGCAAGCATTGAAGCTTTCTTT
TRBD1 TRBJ2-7 TRBV29-1 once CSVAIGTGGQEQYF TGCAGCGTTGCCATCGGGACAGGGGGTCAGGAGCAGTACTTC
- TRBJ1-2 TRBV5-6 - CASSWSGDYGYTF TGTGCCAGCAGTTGGTCAGGGGACTATGGCTACACCTTC
- TRBJ2-7 TRBV11-3 - CASSLGGSYEQYF TGTGCCAGCAGCTTAGGCGGATCCTACGAGCAGTACTTC